This T cell receptor beta chain was obtained from a study of blood T cell repertoires in COVID-19. About the study: Material from acute and convalescent COVID-19 was sourced from the United States, Italy and Spain. The cDNA or gDNA used as material had been derived from T cells, B-cell-depleted T cells, or PBMCs.

Original analysis: The authors estimated nucleated cell counts from reference gene primer amplification. The data were produced by immunoSEQ multiplex PCR, yet TCRdb's version contains in-frame clones alone and is incomplete. Clone size and V and J calls were adopted from that table, with D and trimming inferred from the DNA. This sample has 470,000 or so clones, with 87% found just once. Trimming took 3 bases from V and 1 from J; bases not matched to a gene: 12. In germline, CDR1 is MNHEY, CDR2 SMNVEV (reference sequence). The CDR3 runs 18 residues. Participants were aged roughly 18 to 89 years from approximately 25 US areas.

Sequencing was performed on PBMCs or T cells enriched from blood (not recorded which). The source is a woman between 18 and 30 years old with acute COVID-19. This chain links TRBV27 with TRBJ1-1; 9 bases agree with TRBD1. The CDR3 bases are TGTGCCAGCAGTTTCTTCCGACAGGGGGTAACGACGAACACTGAAGCTTTCTTT. Translating it yields CASSFFRQGVTTNTEAFF.